A selection of T cell receptor beta chains follows, all from one sample in a study of blood T cell repertoires in COVID-19. Assay: immunoSEQ multiplex PCR; the TCRdb copy retains only in-frame clones and omits some. The sample holds tens of thousands of clones, roughly 84% seen once. Sequences were obtained from peripheral blood. The receptor source for this set is a human donor in a cohort sampled during active COVID-19. Each CDR3 is given with its conserved first and last residue. The order of the fields is D gene, clone size, J gene, V gene, CDR3 protein, CDR3 DNA. The D gene is left open where the match is weak. The size entry is marked missing in some rows and otherwise reads once, few, many or a size class.

d_gene: -
abundance: -
j_gene: TRBJ1-1
v_gene: TRBV4-1
CDR3aa: CASSQVTGVDTEAFF
CDR3nt: TGCGCCAGCAGCCAAGTGACGGGAGTGGATACTGAAGCTTTCTTT

d_gene: TRBD1
abundance: -
j_gene: TRBJ2-5
v_gene: TRBV5-4
CDR3aa: CASSLATGVQETQYF
CDR3nt: TGTGCCAGCAGCTTGGCGACAGGGGTCCAAGAGACCCAGTACTTC

d_gene: TRBD2
abundance: once
j_gene: TRBJ2-1
v_gene: TRBV5-8
CDR3aa: CASSRSSSGVYNEQFF
CDR3nt: TGTGCCAGCAGCCGGTCCTCTAGCGGGGTTTACAATGAGCAGTTCTTC

d_gene: -
abundance: once
j_gene: TRBJ2-5
v_gene: TRBV7-2
CDR3aa: CASSTGETQYF
CDR3nt: TGTGCCAGCAGCACAGGGGAGACCCAGTACTTC

d_gene: -
abundance: few
j_gene: TRBJ1-1
v_gene: TRBV6-5
CDR3aa: CASEGTTSTEAFF
CDR3nt: TGTGCCAGCGAGGGGACTACGAGCACTGAAGCTTTCTTT

d_gene: -
abundance: -
j_gene: TRBJ2-2
v_gene: TRBV10-3
CDR3aa: CAAGLQRAGELFF
CDR3nt: TGTGCCGCGGGACTTCAAAGAGCGGGGGAGCTGTTTTTT

d_gene: TRBD1
abundance: -
j_gene: TRBJ1-2
v_gene: TRBV18
CDR3aa: CASSPVRGQWISGYTF
CDR3nt: TGTGCCAGCTCACCAGTCAGGGGGCAATGGATAAGTGGCTACACCTTC

d_gene: -
abundance: -
j_gene: TRBJ2-2
v_gene: TRBV27
CDR3aa: CASRNSGTGELFF
CDR3nt: TGTGCCAGCAGAAATAGCGGCACCGGGGAGCTGTTTTTT

d_gene: -
abundance: -
j_gene: TRBJ1-2
v_gene: TRBV5-6
CDR3aa: CASSSKISERGYTF
CDR3nt: TGTGCCAGCAGCTCGAAAATAAGCGAGAGGGGCTACACCTTC

d_gene: TRBD1
abundance: once
j_gene: TRBJ2-1
v_gene: TRBV6-2/TRBV6-3
CDR3aa: CASSYPGQGPPHEQFF
CDR3nt: TGTGCCAGCAGTTACCCTGGACAGGGGCCCCCCCATGAGCAGTTCTTC

d_gene: -
abundance: -
j_gene: TRBJ2-3
v_gene: TRBV5-4
CDR3aa: CASSRGDTQYF
CDR3nt: TGTGCCAGCAGCCGAGGGGATACGCAGTATTTT

d_gene: -
abundance: -
j_gene: TRBJ2-7
v_gene: TRBV29-1
CDR3aa: CSGRAAENYEQYF
CDR3nt: TGCAGCGGTCGCGCGGCCGAAAACTACGAGCAGTACTTC

d_gene: -
abundance: -
j_gene: TRBJ1-6
v_gene: TRBV11-1
CDR3aa: CASSFRGLGNSPLHF
CDR3nt: TGTGCCAGCAGCTTCCGAGGCTTGGGTAATTCACCCCTCCACTTT

d_gene: TRBD2
abundance: -
j_gene: TRBJ2-3
v_gene: TRBV7-2
CDR3aa: CASSSRTSGGRDTQYF
CDR3nt: TGTGCCAGCAGCTCCCGGACTAGCGGGGGGCGGGATACGCAGTATTTT

d_gene: TRBD2
abundance: -
j_gene: TRBJ2-1
v_gene: TRBV7-9
CDR3aa: CASSLSGGPNEQFF
CDR3nt: TGTGCCAGCAGCTTAAGCGGGGGCCCCAATGAGCAGTTCTTC

d_gene: -
abundance: -
j_gene: TRBJ1-2
v_gene: TRBV5-1
CDR3aa: CASSPGHIGYTF
CDR3nt: TGCGCCAGCAGCCCAGGGCATATTGGCTACACCTTC

d_gene: -
abundance: -
j_gene: TRBJ2-1
v_gene: TRBV5-1
CDR3aa: CASSNTGSSYNEQFF
CDR3nt: TGCGCCAGCAGCAATACAGGGAGCTCCTACAATGAGCAGTTCTTC

d_gene: TRBD1
abundance: once
j_gene: TRBJ1-1
v_gene: TRBV28
CDR3aa: CASSLQGGSTEAFF
CDR3nt: TGTGCCAGCAGTTTACAGGGGGGAAGCACTGAAGCTTTCTTT

d_gene: -
abundance: once
j_gene: TRBJ1-1
v_gene: TRBV5-1
CDR3aa: CASSLGGQLNTEAFF
CDR3nt: TGCGCCAGCAGCTTGGGCGGACAGTTGAACACTGAAGCTTTCTTT

d_gene: TRBD1
abundance: -
j_gene: TRBJ2-1
v_gene: TRBV5-6
CDR3aa: CASSFSQGAFHNEQFF
CDR3nt: TGTGCCAGCAGCTTTTCTCAGGGGGCTTTCCACAATGAGCAGTTCTTC

d_gene: TRBD2
abundance: -
j_gene: TRBJ2-2
v_gene: TRBV5-4
CDR3aa: CASSLGFAGVRNGELFF
CDR3nt: TGTGCCAGCAGCTTAGGATTCGCGGGGGTGAGGAACGGGGAGCTGTTTTTT

d_gene: -
abundance: -
j_gene: TRBJ2-2
v_gene: TRBV12-3/TRBV12-4
CDR3aa: CASSFSSTGELFF
CDR3nt: TGTGCCAGCAGTTTTTCTAGCACCGGGGAGCTGTTTTTT

d_gene: TRBD2
abundance: -
j_gene: TRBJ2-3
v_gene: TRBV5-1
CDR3aa: CASRPASGATDTQYF
CDR3nt: TGCGCCAGTCGACCCGCTAGCGGGGCCACAGATACGCAGTATTTT

d_gene: TRBD1
abundance: -
j_gene: TRBJ2-3
v_gene: TRBV10-2
CDR3aa: CASRGAGQGSTDTQYF
CDR3nt: TGCGCCAGCAGGGGGGCGGGACAGGGTAGCACAGATACGCAGTATTTT

d_gene: -
abundance: -
j_gene: TRBJ1-6
v_gene: TRBV6-5
CDR3aa: CASSYAEYNSPLHF
CDR3nt: TGTGCCAGCAGTTACGCTGAGTATAATTCACCCCTCCACTTT

d_gene: -
abundance: -
j_gene: TRBJ1-2
v_gene: TRBV21-1
CDR3aa: CASSTRVRHGYTF
CDR3nt: TGTGCCAGCAGCACCAGGGTGCGGCATGGCTACACCTTC

d_gene: TRBD2
abundance: -
j_gene: TRBJ2-3
v_gene: TRBV6-2/TRBV6-3
CDR3aa: CASSYSGGHRDTQYF
CDR3nt: TGTGCCAGCAGCTATAGCGGGGGACACCGGGATACGCAGTATTTT

d_gene: -
abundance: -
j_gene: TRBJ2-2
v_gene: TRBV27
CDR3aa: CASSLWAGVNTGELFF
CDR3nt: TGTGCCAGCAGTTTATGGGCAGGGGTGAACACCGGGGAGCTGTTTTTT

d_gene: -
abundance: -
j_gene: TRBJ2-7
v_gene: TRBV11-2
CDR3aa: CASLGLQSSYEQYF
CDR3nt: TGTGCCAGTCTCGGACTTCAAAGCTCCTACGAGCAGTACTTC

d_gene: -
abundance: -
j_gene: TRBJ1-1
v_gene: TRBV7-2
CDR3aa: CASSAHQGHTEAFF
CDR3nt: TGTGCCAGCAGCGCACACCAGGGGCATACTGAAGCTTTCTTT

d_gene: TRBD1
abundance: -
j_gene: TRBJ1-5
v_gene: TRBV6-5
CDR3aa: CASSPYRGGQPQHF
CDR3nt: TGTGCCAGCAGTCCATACAGGGGAGGTCAGCCCCAGCATTTT

d_gene: -
abundance: -
j_gene: TRBJ2-2
v_gene: TRBV14
CDR3aa: CASSPDTGELFF
CDR3nt: TGTGCCAGCAGCCCAGACACCGGGGAGCTGTTTTTT

d_gene: TRBD2
abundance: -
j_gene: TRBJ2-3
v_gene: TRBV27
CDR3aa: CASSLTSGGAARDTQYF
CDR3nt: TGTGCCAGCAGTTTAACTAGCGGGGGGGCGGCACGAGATACGCAGTATTTT